This T cell receptor (beta chain) was profiled in a study of blood T cell repertoires in COVID-19 (dated by TCRdb to the early 2020s). With regard to the full study: Samples from collaborators originated in the United States, Italy and Spain and spanned both the acute and convalescent phases of COVID-19. Deeply sampled blood TCRbeta repertoires from subjects exposed to, actively infected with, or recovered from COVID-19 were included in the dataset. Samples came from the ongoing ImmuneRACE study (first 160 participants) plus 1,254 subjects from 6 global collaborators. The repertoires were released in a freely available public database intended as a resource for research on the immune response to SARS-CoV-2. HLA class I and class II types, where available, came from metadata supplied by the sample provider rather than from assay-based typing. A de-identified subject ID, COVID-19 status, age in years and sex were almost always included in the sample metadata. The prospective study material was composed of cDNA or gDNA derived from T cells, B-cell-depleted T cells, or PBMCs.

TCRbeta CDR3 regions were amplified from genomic DNA using the immunoSEQ Assay, a bias-controlled multiplex PCR. On the authors' methods: Within the assay, amplification of reference gene primers was used to estimate how many nucleated cells each sample contained. To quantify the absolute abundance of each unique TCRbeta CDR3 rearrangement, sequence reads were collapsed and filtered. For each sample, productive Simpson clonality was calculated by taking the square root of Simpson's diversity index across productive rearrangements. Here the immuneACCESS table is served through TCRdb, limited to in-frame sequences with V and J called. Missing clones are a known gap in these copies; in checked studies unresolved V genes cover under half, and the rest lacks a known reason. Clone size and the V and J calls come from that table; the DNA yielded D and trimming. The sample table shows about 300,000 clones, and approximately 87% are seen once. The ten largest clones capture 1.5% of the sample.

A second Seattle source provided samples from volunteer blood donors who had recovered from COVID-19. Collaborating institutions collected whole blood in K2EDTA tubes following their own protocols. Collaborator samples were shipped for TCRbeta analysis as frozen whole blood, isolated PBMCs, or DNA extracted from either sample type. V trim: 0 bases; J trim: 9 bases; unmatched bases: 10. The CDR3, cysteine through phenylalanine, is 16 amino acids long. Here the CDR3 DNA is all that survives: 48 bases in frame from base 1. As encoded in the germline V gene, CDR1 is SGDLS while CDR2 is YYNGEE. About this clone itself: What antigen it recognizes has not been identified. Nothing much larger sits one base from this clone, and base qualities are not available.

Overall results and qualifications from the work: Clinical and demographic metadata were provided uncurated, with the amount varying by source and participant.

Sequences were obtained from peripheral blood. This clonotype originated in a woman aged 35 to 49 who had recovered from COVID-19. The chain employs TRBV9 and TRBJ2-1, and 9 bases in between align with TRBD2. In nucleotide form, the sequence is TGTGCCAGCAGCGTAGGTCCTAGCGGGGCGAGTGGTGAGCAGTTCTTC. Protein translation: CASSVGPSGASGEQFF.